These 19 T cell receptor beta chains originate from one sample sequenced in a study of blood T cell repertoires in COVID-19. Measured with immunoSEQ multiplex PCR; TCRdb has only the in-frame clones, and not every one. Of 300,000 or so clones listed, around 86% are singletons. Material for sequencing was peripheral blood. These receptors were collected from a woman in her thirties or forties who had recovered from COVID-19.

The CDR3 DNA reads TGTGCCAGCAGCCCGTATTGGGGGGGCCTTTATGGCTACACCTTC. Translated: CASSPYWGGLYGYTF. The V call is TRBV5-6, the J call TRBJ1-2; D perhaps matches TRBD1 (6 bases). Germline CDR1 and CDR2: SGHDT and YYEEEE. V was shortened by 4 bases and J by 5 bases, with 18 bases between the two germline ends. This CDR3 is built from 15 residues.

This sequence joins TRBV5-6 and TRBJ2-3, with a possible D match to TRBD1 (5 bases). CDR3 length equals 16 residues. Germline values: CDR1 SGHDT, CDR2 YYEEEE. The germline V and J ends were trimmed by 1 base and 5 bases, with 17 bases remaining between them. The CDR3 DNA reads TGTGCCAGCAGCTTGTGGACAAAAGGGGATGGAGATACGCAGTATTTT. Translating gives CASSLWTKGDGDTQYF.

This rearrangement joins TRBV15 to TRBJ1-1; no definite D call. Trimming cost V 1 base and J 0 bases, with 9 bases left between them. Looked up from germline, CDR1 is LNHNV and CDR2 is YYDKDF (reference sequence). The CDR3 has 15 amino acids. The CDR3 coding sequence is TGTGCCACCAGCAGAGGCCCGCTAATGAACACTGAAGCTTTCTTT. Translated: CATSRGPLMNTEAFF.

J is TRBJ2-7 and V is TRBV9, with D tentatively TRBD1 (5 bases). The CDR3 has 16 amino acids. Trimming cost V 1 base and J 0 bases, with 14 bases left between them. Germline-derived CDR1 and CDR2 are SGDLS and YYNGEE. CDR3: CASSVLVTASSYEQYF. Here the CDR3 DNA reads TGTGCCAGCAGCGTATTGGTGACAGCTAGCTCCTACGAGCAGTACTTC. The full variable domain, in which reference TRBV9 and TRBJ2-7 provide the parts outside the CDR3, is DSGVTQTPKHLITATGQRVTLRCSPRSGDLSVYWYQQSLDQGLQFLIQYYNGEERAKGNILERFSAQQFPDLHSELNLSSLELGDSALYFCASSVLVTASSYEQYFGPGTRLTVT.

The chain has TRBV12-3 or TRBV12-4 and TRBJ1-5; possible D gene TRBD1, 6 bases. CDR3 length: 12 amino acids. V was trimmed by 6 bases and J by 9 bases, leaving 12 bases between them. The CDR3 protein is CASRTTGLPQHF. CDR3 nucleotides: TGTGCCAGCAGAACCACAGGGCTGCCCCAGCATTTT.

The chain has TRBV19 and TRBJ1-2; maybe TRBD1 (6 bases). The V end lost 7 bases, the J end lost 8 bases, and 20 bases lay between the germline ends. CDR1 LNHDA and CDR2 SQIVND come from the germline V gene (reference sequence). The CDR3 is made up of 14 amino acids. CDR3 DNA: TGTGCCAGTAACGATAAGGGGACAAAAACCGGCTACACCTTC. It translates to CASNDKGTKTGYTF.

The rearrangement joins TRBV7-2 to TRBJ2-1; 7 bases align to TRBD1. V was clipped by 1 base and J by 3 bases; unmatched bases: 3. Germline-derived CDR1 and CDR2 are SGHTA and FQGNSA. CDR3 length: 15 residues. CDR3 in DNA: TGTGCCAGCAGCTTAGAAGGGACAGTCTACAATGAGCAGTTCTTC. Residues: CASSLEGTVYNEQFF. Supplemented by reference TRBV7-2 and TRBJ2-1, the full variable domain reads GAGVSQSPSNKVTEKGKDVELRCDPISGHTALYWYRQSLGQGLEFLIYFQGNSAPDKSGLPSDRFSAERTGGSVSTLTIQRTQQEDSAVYLCASSLEGTVYNEQFFGPGTRLTVL.

J is TRBJ2-7 and V is TRBV7-9, with 9 bases fitting TRBD1. Looked up from germline, CDR1 is SEHNR and CDR2 is FQNEAQ (reference sequence). The CDR3 is 14 amino acids. J was trimmed by 4 bases and V by 0 bases; bases with no gene match: 1. This CDR3 is CASSLADRGYEQYF. In nucleotides, the CDR3 is TGTGCCAGCAGCTTAGCGGACAGGGGATACGAGCAGTACTTC.

This chain joins TRBV2 and TRBJ2-7; D uncertain. The germline CDR1 and CDR2 sequences are SNHLY and FYNNEI. Trimming cost V 4 bases and J 2 bases, with 12 bases left between them. This CDR3 has 14 amino acids. In DNA, the CDR3 is TGTGCCAGCAGTGGTGCCAGGCAGGCCTACGAGCAGTACTTC. Its translation is CASSGARQAYEQYF.

J is TRBJ1-1 and V is TRBV27; D is uncertain. CDR3 size: 14 residues. Germline loops: CDR1 MNHEY, CDR2 SMNVEV (reference sequence). V was clipped by 3 bases and J by 0 bases, with 8 bases between them. CDR3: CASSFRGVNTEAFF. For the CDR3, the DNA is TGTGCCAGCAGTTTTCGGGGTGTGAACACTGAAGCTTTCTTT.

This chain joins TRBV11-1 and TRBJ2-6; no definite D call. CDR3 size: 14 residues. The V end was cut by 2 bases, the J end by 2 bases, with 4 bases between. Per germline, CDR1 SGHAT and CDR2 FQDESV (reference sequence). CDR3 region: CASSLYPGANVLTF. CDR3 sequence (DNA): TGTGCCAGCAGCTTATATCCTGGGGCCAACGTCCTGACTTTC.

This clone has a single count. The rearrangement joins TRBV6-5 to TRBJ2-3, with D tentatively TRBD1 (5 bases). The CDR3 consists of 13 residues. Trimming pared 7 bases from V and 0 bases from J, leaving 8 bases between. The V gene's germline CDR1 is MNHEY and CDR2 SVGAGI. In DNA form, the CDR3 reads TGTGCCAGCAAAGGACAAAGCACAGATACGCAGTATTTT. Translation gives CASKGQSTDTQYF.

The count of this clone is one. V and J are TRBV5-6 and TRBJ1-5; D not certain. Germline CDR1 and CDR2: SGHDT and YYEEEE. V shed 4 bases and J shed 0 bases, with 5 bases lying between them. The CDR3 is 13 residues long. The CDR3: CASSQNSNQPQHF. The CDR3 DNA reads as TGTGCCAGCAGCCAAAATAGCAATCAGCCCCAGCATTTT.

The rearrangement joins TRBV3-1 (or the pseudogene TRBV3-2) to TRBJ2-3; maybe TRBD1 (6 bases). V was cut by 2 bases and J by 4 bases, with 7 bases left in between. Germline-derived CDR1 and CDR2 are LGHDT and YNNKEL (reference sequence). This CDR3 has 13 residues. CDR3 in DNA: TGTGCCAGCAGCCAAAAGGGGGCAGATACGCAGTATTTT. Its protein product is CASSQKGADTQYF.

This sequence joins TRBV4-1 and TRBJ2-7; 9 bases line up with TRBD1. V shed 0 bases, J shed 2 bases, and the junction held 2 bases outside the gene matches. The CDR3 is 15 residues long. CDR1 and CDR2 from the germline V gene are MGHRA and YSYEKL. The CDR3, as DNA: TGCGCCAGCAGCCAAGATGGACAGGGGACCTACGAGCAGTACTTC. Its protein product is CASSQDGQGTYEQYF.

This clone appeared once. The rearrangement uses TRBV5-8 and TRBJ2-3, with 9 bases that match TRBD2. CDR3 length: 15 residues. Germline trimming cut 4 bases from V and 7 bases from J; bases unmatched to any gene: 10. From germline, CDR1 is SGHTS and CDR2 YDEGEE. The CDR3 protein is CASSRGGAYENTQYF. For the CDR3, the DNA is TGTGCCAGCAGCCGCGGGGGGGCCTACGAAAATACGCAGTATTTT.

This clone was observed a handful of times. The sample contains more than one DNA sequence encoding this CDR3. The chain couples TRBV5-1 to TRBJ1-6, with D hard to call. V was clipped by 5 bases and J by 10 bases, with 13 bases between them. The germline V gene has CDR1 SGHRS and CDR2 YFSETQ. This CDR3 comprises 13 residues. CDR3 coding DNA: TGCGCCAGCAGTCTAAAGCTAGACTCACCCCTCCACTTT. Amino acid sequence: CASSLKLDSPLHF.

This chain's CDR3 is CASSFKWGGTEAFF. CDR3 nucleotide sequence: TGTGCCAGCAGCTTCAAGTGGGGAGGCACTGAAGCTTTCTTT. V gene TRBV7-8 combines with J gene TRBJ1-1; D gene uncertain. CDR1 is SGHVS, CDR2 FQNEAQ, per germline. Trimming cost V 3 bases and J 4 bases, with 12 bases left between them. The CDR3 sequence is 14 residues long.

This clone showed up just a few times. This chain connects TRBV11-2 to TRBJ2-2; 10 nucleotides agree with TRBD1. V trimming: 1 base; J trimming: 4 bases; junction bases outside the gene matches: 6. Germline CDR1 reads SGHAT; CDR2 reads FQNNGV. CDR3 length equals 17 residues. The CDR3 reads CASSLGRQGARTGELFF. Here the CDR3 DNA reads TGTGCCAGCAGCTTAGGCCGACAGGGGGCGCGCACCGGGGAGCTGTTTTTT.